These T cell receptor beta chains were read from a single sample in a study of monozygotic twins with cystic fibrosis. Profiled with immunoSEQ multiplex PCR; TCRdb holds only in-frame clones, not every one. The sample holds 30,000 to 40,000 clones; 66% are singletons and the top ten take around 0.73%. Sample: blood. These receptor sequences come from a girl aged 10-17 years with cystic fibrosis. Both conserved end residues are part of each CDR3. The D gene is left open where the match is weak. A row's size may be missing; if present it is once, few, many or a size class.

clone size,V gene,D gene,J gene,CDR3 DNA,CDR3 protein
NA,TRBV6-6,NA,TRBJ2-2,TGTGCCAGCAGTTCCCCGGACAAACCGAACACCGGGGAGCTGTTTTTT,CASSSPDKPNTGELFF
NA,TRBV28,NA,TRBJ1-1,TGTGCCAGCAGTTTAGGCGTCCGGAACACTGAAGCTTTCTTT,CASSLGVRNTEAFF
NA,TRBV5-1,NA,TRBJ1-1,TGCGCCAGCAGCTTTACAGGGTTTGGTGACACTGAAGCTTTCTTT,CASSFTGFGDTEAFF
NA,TRBV4-3,NA,TRBJ2-2,TGCGCCAGCAGCAAGGGCTGGACACAGGAGATGGGGCTGTTTTTT,CASSKGWTQEMGLFF
NA,TRBV5-1,NA,TRBJ1-5,TGCGCCAGCAGCTTGGCCGGTCAGGTCGATCAGCCCCAGCATTTT,CASSLAGQVDQPQHF
NA,TRBV6-6,NA,TRBJ2-5,TGTGCCAGCAGTTTCTCCGGGGCGCAGAGGGGAGAGACCCAGTACTTC,CASSFSGAQRGETQYF
few,TRBV7-9,TRBD1,TRBJ1-2,TGTGCCAGCAGCTTCCAGGGGGCGTCTGGCTACACCTTC,CASSFQGASGYTF
NA,TRBV5-6,TRBD2,TRBJ2-3,TGTGCCAGCAGCACCGGACTAGCGCTCACAGATACGCAGTATTTT,CASSTGLALTDTQYF
once,TRBV5-1,NA,TRBJ1-1,TGCGCCAGCAGCTTGACTCAGGCTAAGAACACTGAAGCTTTCTTT,CASSLTQAKNTEAFF
NA,TRBV18,NA,TRBJ1-2,TGTGCCAGCTCACCACCAGGGGTTGACTATGGCTACACCTTC,CASSPPGVDYGYTF
NA,TRBV6-5,NA,TRBJ1-1,TGTGCCAGCAGTTACTCGAAAGGCACTGAAGCTTTCTTT,CASSYSKGTEAFF
few,TRBV4-3,TRBD2,TRBJ2-1,TGCGCCAGCAGCCAAGCGGGTAGCGGGACCTACAATGAGCAGTTCTTC,CASSQAGSGTYNEQFF
few,TRBV7-8,NA,TRBJ2-1,TGTGCCAGCAGCCATAGCAATGAGCAGTTCTTC,CASSHSNEQFF
NA,TRBV30,NA,TRBJ1-3,TGTGCCTGGAAACAGTACTCTGGAAACACCATATATTTT,CAWKQYSGNTIYF
NA,TRBV6-1,NA,TRBJ2-7,TGTGCCAGCAGTGAATACTACAAGTCATACGAGCAGTACTTC,CASSEYYKSYEQYF
NA,TRBV29-1,TRBD2,TRBJ2-1,TGCAGCGTTTCTCTTAGCGGGAGGGCCCCGAAGATTGAGCAGTTCTTC,CSVSLSGRAPKIEQFF
NA,TRBV6-6,NA,TRBJ2-2,TGTGCCAGCAGTTCCCAGAACACCGGGGAGCTGTTTTTT,CASSSQNTGELFF
NA,TRBV30,NA,TRBJ2-3,TGTGCCTGGAGTCACCGGGGTGGAGATACGCAGTATTTT,CAWSHRGGDTQYF
NA,TRBV5-1,TRBD1,TRBJ1-2,TGCGCCAGCAGCTTGGCCACAGGGGTTCGAGGCTACACCTTC,CASSLATGVRGYTF
once,TRBV7-2,NA,TRBJ2-1,TGTGCCAGCAGCCCAGGGACTCGGAGCCACAATGAGCAGTTCTTC,CASSPGTRSHNEQFF
few,TRBV19,TRBD1,TRBJ1-5,TGTGCCAGTTCCTATACAGGGGATCAGCCCCAGCATTTT,CASSYTGDQPQHF
NA,TRBV7-9,NA,TRBJ2-3,TGTGCCAGCAGCTGGGAACCAGATACGCAGTATTTT,CASSWEPDTQYF
few,TRBV5-8,NA,TRBJ1-5,TGTGCCAGCAGCTTGGTCAATCAGCCCCAGCATTTT,CASSLVNQPQHF
NA,TRBV6-1,TRBD1,TRBJ1-2,TGTGCCAGCAGTGAACAGGGGGCGGACTATGGCTACACCTTC,CASSEQGADYGYTF
few,TRBV19,NA,TRBJ2-6,TGTGCCAGTAGCAACCCTTGGTACTCTGGGGCCAACGTCCTGACTTTC,CASSNPWYSGANVLTF
NA,TRBV6-6,TRBD1,TRBJ2-6,TGTGCCAGCAGTCCGGGACAGGGAGCGGGGGCCAACGTCCTGACTTTC,CASSPGQGAGANVLTF
NA,TRBV18,NA,TRBJ1-2,TGTGCCAGCTCACCGGTGGTGGATCCGGGGTATGGCTACACCTTC,CASSPVVDPGYGYTF
NA,TRBV28,NA,TRBJ2-7,TGTGCCAGCAGTTTGCCAATCCCCTACGAGCAGTACTTC,CASSLPIPYEQYF
few,TRBV7-8,NA,TRBJ2-2,TGTGCCAGCAGCTTCCCCACCGGGGAGCTGTTTTTT,CASSFPTGELFF
few,TRBV11-2,NA,TRBJ1-1,TGTGCCAGCAGCTTAGGGGCGTTGTTTGAAGCTTTCTTT,CASSLGALFEAFF
NA,TRBV19,NA,TRBJ2-7,TGTGCCAGTAGTACCACCCCAGATACCACCGGAGAGCAGTACTTC,CASSTTPDTTGEQYF
NA,TRBV4-3,NA,TRBJ2-3,TGCGCCAGCAGCCAAGATGTGGCCACAGATACGCAGTATTTT,CASSQDVATDTQYF
NA,TRBV2,NA,TRBJ1-5,TGTGCCAGCAGTGAAGCGCTTTGGCAGCCCCAGCATTTT,CASSEALWQPQHF
NA,TRBV4-1,NA,TRBJ2-6,TGCGCCAGCAGCCAAGATCTAGCCGGGGCCAACGTCCTGACTTTC,CASSQDLAGANVLTF
few,TRBV6-1,TRBD1,TRBJ1-1,TGTGCCAGCAGTGCCCGACAGGGCCTGAACACTGAAGCTTTCTTT,CASSARQGLNTEAFF
NA,TRBV7-2,TRBD2,TRBJ2-7,TGTGCCAGCAGCTTAGCGGGAGGGCCCTACGAGCAGTACTTC,CASSLAGGPYEQYF
NA,TRBV25-1,NA,TRBJ2-7,TGTGCCAGCAGTTACAGGGCCTACGAGCAGTACTTC,CASSYRAYEQYF